This TCR beta chain was identified in a study of Graves' ophthalmopathy and Graves' hyperthyroidism. Study-level results: Predictions made by the model for ophthalmopathy progression reached 70.59% sensitivity and roughly 79% specificity.

To note about this clonotype: As yet, its antigen is unknown.

RNA transcripts were the template, and TCR beta CDR3 regions were amplified from them. Second-round multiplex PCR followed a first-round RT-PCR using HTBI primers. Each CDR3 protein is one row after TCRdb ran MiXCR on the multiplex PCR reads. The sample lists approximately 700,000 distinct CDR3 sequences; 35% to 50% were seen once. This CDR3 comprises 13 residues. V gave up 3 bases and J gave up 2 bases, with 11 bases separating them. Germline V gives CDR1 DFQATT, CDR2 SNEGSKA (reference sequence). No donor had other autoimmune disease, uncontrolled infection, pregnancy or lactation. Clinical symptoms, serum thyroxine, TRAb, thyroid ultrasound and orbital computed tomography were relied on for diagnosis. What supplied the PBMCs was about 9.1 ml of fresh peripheral blood.

The chain carries TRBV20-1 and TRBJ2-7; D is possibly TRBD1 (7 bases). This sequence originates from an adult man with Graves' ophthalmopathy. The sequenced material came from peripheral blood. The CDR3 loop is CSASAGGTYEQYF. CDR3 DNA: TGCAGTGCTAGCGCAGGGGGGACCTACGAGCAGTACTTC.